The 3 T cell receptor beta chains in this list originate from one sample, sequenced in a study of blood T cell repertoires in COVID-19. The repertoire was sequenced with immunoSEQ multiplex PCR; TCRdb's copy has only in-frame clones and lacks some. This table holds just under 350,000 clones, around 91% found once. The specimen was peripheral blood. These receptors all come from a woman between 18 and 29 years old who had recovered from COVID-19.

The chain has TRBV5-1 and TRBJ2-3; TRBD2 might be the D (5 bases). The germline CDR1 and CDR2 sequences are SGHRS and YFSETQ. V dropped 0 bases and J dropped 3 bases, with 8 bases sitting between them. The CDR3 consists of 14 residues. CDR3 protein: CASSLGENTDTQYF. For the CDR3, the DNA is TGCGCCAGCAGCTTGGGGGAGAATACAGATACGCAGTATTTT.

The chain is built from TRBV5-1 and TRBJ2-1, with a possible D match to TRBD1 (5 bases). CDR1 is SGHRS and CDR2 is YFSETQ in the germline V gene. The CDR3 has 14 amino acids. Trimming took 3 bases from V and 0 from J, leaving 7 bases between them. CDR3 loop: CASSSDSSYNEQFF. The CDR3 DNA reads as TGCGCCAGCAGCTCTGACAGCTCCTACAATGAGCAGTTCTTC.

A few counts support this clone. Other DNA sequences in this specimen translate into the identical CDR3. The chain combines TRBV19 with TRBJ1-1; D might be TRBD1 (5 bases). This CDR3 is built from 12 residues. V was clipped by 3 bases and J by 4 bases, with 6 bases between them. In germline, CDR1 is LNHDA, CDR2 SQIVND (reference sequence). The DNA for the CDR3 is TGTGCCAGTAGTATTAGGGGCACTGAAGCTTTCTTT. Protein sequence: CASSIRGTEAFF.